Sequencing of this T cell receptor beta chain was carried out in a study of regulatory T cells in long-lasting Graves disease. Study-wide points: Whereas new patients shared about 980 public clonotypes, persistent patients shared more, at 2,500 to 3,500.

As to time point: newly diagnosed GD, antithyroid drugs for less than 3 months. There was RNA extracted from PBMCs, and the TCR library was made from it. In building TCR beta libraries, iRepertoire HTBI primers were used together with Arm-PCR of CDR3 regions. TCRdb redid the calling of the multiplex PCR reads with MiXCR, one entry per CDR3 protein. Here the sample spans hundreds of thousands of distinct CDR3 sequences, about 16% being singletons. This clonotype was seen many times. Its matching antigen is unknown. The sample also formed part of further work on T cells in Graves' hyperthyroidism and ophthalmopathy.

The sample consisted of peripheral blood mononuclear cells (PBMCs), taken at new diagnosis, from a patient treated with antithyroid drugs. This clonotype originated in a woman in her forties or fifties with Graves disease.

CDR3 in DNA: TGTGCCAGCAGTGAAGGCCTTAGCAATCAGCCCCAGCATTTT. Translating it yields CASSEGLSNQPQHF. This sequence joins TRBV2 and TRBJ1-5; D unclear. Trimming took off 1 base at V and 0 bases at J, with 4 bases between the two ends. CDR3 length: 14 amino acids. Germline CDR1 SNHLY, CDR2 FYNNEI.